One sample yielded the 11 T cell receptor beta chains listed below, sequenced in a study of T cell responses to AZD1222 COVID-19 vaccine. Assay: immunoSEQ multiplex PCR; the TCRdb copy retains only in-frame clones and omits some. The sample includes some 110,000 clones, approximately 87% of them seen just once. Here the sequenced sample was peripheral blood, taken on day 0 of AZD1222 vaccination. All receptors derive from an adult in good health.

The chain links TRBV2 to TRBJ2-1; D might be TRBD2 (5 bases). Germline V lookup: CDR1 SNHLY, CDR2 FYNNEI. CDR3 size: 13 residues. Deletions cut 1 base from V and 10 bases from J, with 11 bases between. CDR3 nucleotide sequence: TGTGCCAGCAGTGAAGAGAGCACGGGAGAGCAGTTCTTC. The encoded protein is CASSEESTGEQFF.

The chain combines TRBV6-5 with TRBJ1-1; TRBD1 might be the D (6 bases). Per germline, CDR1 MNHEY and CDR2 SVGAGI. Trimming took off 8 bases at V and 5 bases at J, with 18 bases between the two ends. The length of the CDR3 is 14 residues. The CDR3 loop reads CASSRGGAGTEAFF. The CDR3 DNA sequence: TGTGCCAGCTCCCGCGGGGGCGCGGGGACTGAAGCTTTCTTT.

The chain is built from TRBV7-3 and TRBJ2-1; TRBD2 matches at 10 bases. The germline gives CDR1 SGHTA, CDR2 FQGTGA. The CDR3 is made up of 19 amino acids. The trim removed 2 bases at V and 5 bases at J, leaving 15 bases unmatched. The CDR3 DNA is TGTGCCAGCAGCTTATTCGGGGTAGCGGGAGGCTTACTAAACAATGAGCAGTTCTTC. Encoded protein: CASSLFGVAGGLLNNEQFF. The whole variable domain, filled in from reference TRBV7-3 and TRBJ2-1, reads GAGVSQTPSNKVTEKGKYVELRCDPISGHTALYWYRQSLGQGPEFLIYFQGTGAADDSGLPNDRFFAVRPEGSVSTLKIQRTERGDSAVYLCASSLFGVAGGLLNNEQFFGPGTRLTVL.

The rearrangement joins TRBV18 to TRBJ2-7, with 9 positions matching TRBD2. This CDR3 is 19 amino acids long. CDR1 KGHSH and CDR2 LQKENI come from the germline V gene. Trimming removed 1 base from V and 6 bases from J; junction bases left unmatched: 19. CDR3 in DNA: TGTGCCAGCTCACCACTTGGGCAGGTAATTTCCGCTAGCGGGGTCGAGCAGTACTTC. Amino acid sequence: CASSPLGQVISASGVEQYF.

The rearrangement uses TRBV6-5 and TRBJ1-1; D call uncertain. V shed 4 bases and J shed 8 bases, with 8 bases lying between them. Per the germline V gene, CDR1 is MNHEY and CDR2 is SVGAGI. The CDR3 is 11 residues long. The CDR3 sequence is CASSSGFEAFF. The CDR3 nucleotides read TGTGCCAGCAGTTCCGGTTTCGAAGCTTTCTTT.

The chain carries TRBV2 and TRBJ2-3; D is unresolved. V was pared by 8 bases and J by 2 bases, with 14 bases between. This CDR3 region has 14 residues. The germline V gene encodes CDR1 SNHLY and CDR2 FYNNEI. CDR3 region: CASALGQPTDTQYF. In nucleotides, the CDR3 is TGTGCCAGCGCGCTAGGGCAGCCCACAGATACGCAGTATTTT.

This rearrangement joins TRBV10-3 to TRBJ1-1; 7 positions match TRBD1. The CDR3 runs to 13 residues. Germline CDR1 and CDR2: ENHRY and SYGVKD. The V gene end was trimmed by 10 bases and the J gene end by 3 bases; junction bases not matched to a gene: 8. The CDR3 DNA follows: TGTGCCACCGAACAGGGGTTGGACACTGAAGCTTTCTTT. It codes for CATEQGLDTEAFF.

The V gene is TRBV28, the J gene TRBJ2-7; D might be TRBD1 (5 bases). The CDR3 loop spans 13 amino acids. CDR1 is MDHEN and CDR2 is SYDVKM in the germline V gene. V lost 6 bases, J lost 5 bases, and 14 bases lay in between. CDR3 coding DNA: TGTGCCAGCAGGGACAACGGGCACAACGAGCAGTACTTC. Amino acid sequence: CASRDNGHNEQYF. Together with reference TRBV28 and TRBJ2-7, the CDR3 gives the full variable domain: DVKVTQSSRYLVKRTGEKVFLECVQDMDHENMFWYRQDPGLGLRLIYFSYDVKMKEKGDIPEGYSVSREKKERFSLILESASTNQTSMYLCASRDNGHNEQYFGPGTRLTVT.

The rearrangement uses TRBV5-8 and TRBJ1-5; no definite D call. The CDR3 sequence is 13 residues long. Germline assignment: CDR1 SGHTS and CDR2 YDEGEE. The V end lost 1 base, the J end lost 1 base, and 3 bases lay between the germline ends. In DNA, the CDR3 is TGTGCCAGCAGCTTGAACAGCAATCAGCCCCAGCATTTT. It encodes CASSLNSNQPQHF.

The CDR3 nucleotides read TGTGCCAGCCTTAGAGGGGACAGGGAAGCTTTCTTT. Amino acid sequence: CASLRGDREAFF. This sequence joins TRBV28 and TRBJ1-1; 8 nucleotides match TRBD1. Germline V lookup: CDR1 MDHEN, CDR2 SYDVKM. V lost 8 bases, J lost 8 bases, and 7 bases stayed unmatched. The CDR3 length is 12 residues. Variable domain in full (rest from reference TRBV28 and TRBJ1-1): DVKVTQSSRYLVKRTGEKVFLECVQDMDHENMFWYRQDPGLGLRLIYFSYDVKMKEKGDIPEGYSVSREKKERFSLILESASTNQTSMYLCASLRGDREAFFGQGTRLTVV.

The rearrangement joins TRBV6-1 to TRBJ1-3; D perhaps matches TRBD1 (5 bases). V was trimmed by 7 bases and J by 0 bases, leaving 10 bases between them. The CDR3 contains 14 residues. Germline V gene lookup returns CDR1 MNHNS and CDR2 SASEGT. The CDR3 spells CASNGGSSGNTIYF. For the CDR3, the DNA is TGTGCCAGCAATGGGGGGTCCTCTGGAAACACCATATATTTT.